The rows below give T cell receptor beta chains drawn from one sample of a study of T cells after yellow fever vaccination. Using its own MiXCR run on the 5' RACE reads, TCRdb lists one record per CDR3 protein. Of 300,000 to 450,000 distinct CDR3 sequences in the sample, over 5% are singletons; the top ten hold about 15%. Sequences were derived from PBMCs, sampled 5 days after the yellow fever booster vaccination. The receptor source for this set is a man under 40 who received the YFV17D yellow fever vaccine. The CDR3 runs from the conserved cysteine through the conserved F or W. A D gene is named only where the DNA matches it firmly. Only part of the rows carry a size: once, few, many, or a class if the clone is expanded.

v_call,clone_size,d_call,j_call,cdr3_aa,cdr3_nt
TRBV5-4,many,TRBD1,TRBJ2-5,CASSLGTEETQYF,TGTGCCAGCAGCTTAGGGACAGAAGAGACCCAGTACTTC
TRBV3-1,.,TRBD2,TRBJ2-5,CASSFGLAGRETQYF,TGTGCCAGCAGCTTCGGACTAGCGGGTAGAGAGACCCAGTACTTC
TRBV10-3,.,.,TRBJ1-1,CAISGNRNTEAFF,TGTGCCATCAGTGGAAACAGGAACACTGAAGCTTTCTTT
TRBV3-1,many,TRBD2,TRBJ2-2,CASSAYTSGSGHTGELFF,TGTGCCAGCAGTGCATATACTAGCGGGAGTGGTCACACCGGGGAGCTGTTTTTT
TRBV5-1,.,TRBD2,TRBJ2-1,CASSLARGAGGPNEQFF,TGCGCCAGCAGCTTGGCCAGAGGGGCGGGAGGGCCCAATGAGCAGTTCTTC
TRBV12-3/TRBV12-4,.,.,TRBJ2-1,CASSLGLGGGYNEQFF,TGTGCCAGCAGTTTAGGTTTAGGTGGGGGTTACAATGAGCAGTTCTTC
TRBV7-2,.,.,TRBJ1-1,CASSSGLTDTEAFF,TGTGCCAGCAGCTCAGGGTTGACGGACACTGAAGCTTTCTTT
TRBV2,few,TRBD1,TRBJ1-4,CASNQGQGAILDEKLFF,TGTGCCAGCAACCAAGGACAGGGCGCGATATTGGATGAAAAACTGTTTTTT
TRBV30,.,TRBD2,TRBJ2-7,CAWSARSSGRAAHEQYF,TGTGCCTGGAGCGCCAGATCTAGCGGGAGGGCGGCCCACGAGCAGTACTTC
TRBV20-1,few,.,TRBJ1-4,CSARDPGGVVGEKLFF,TGCAGTGCTAGAGATCCGGGAGGGGTAGTAGGGGAAAAACTGTTTTTT
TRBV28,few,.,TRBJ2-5,CASSLNGGSTETQYF,TGTGCCAGCAGTTTGAATGGGGGCTCAACAGAGACCCAGTACTTC
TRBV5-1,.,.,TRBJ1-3,CASSNPSGNTIYF,TGCGCCAGCAGCAATCCCTCTGGAAACACCATATATTTT
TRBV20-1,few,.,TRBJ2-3,CSASVRTTDTQYF,TGCAGTGCTAGTGTGAGGACCACAGATACGCAGTATTTT
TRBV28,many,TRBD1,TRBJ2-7,CASSPYGTAYEQYF,TGTGCCAGCAGTCCCTACGGGACAGCCTACGAGCAGTACTTC
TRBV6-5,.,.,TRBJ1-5,CASSYLKDSPQHF,TGTGCCAGCAGTTACCTCAAGGATTCGCCCCAGCATTTT
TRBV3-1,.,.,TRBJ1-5,CASSQSSGAGQPQHF,TGTGCCAGCAGCCAATCGTCGGGGGCCGGACAGCCCCAGCATTTT
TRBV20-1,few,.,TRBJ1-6,CSAPRRGTGSPLHF,TGCAGTGCCCCCCGCAGGGGAACTGGTTCACCCCTCCACTTT
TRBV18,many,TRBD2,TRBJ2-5,CASSPASGRGETQYF,TGTGCCAGCTCACCAGCTAGCGGGAGAGGAGAGACCCAGTACTTC